The rows below give T cell receptor beta chains drawn from one sample of a study of blood T cell repertoires in COVID-19. Repertoires were generated with immunoSEQ multiplex PCR, while TCRdb's copy carries only in-frame clones and drops some. This sample has some 330,000 clones, with about 90% found just once. Sequenced: peripheral blood. The receptors were sampled from a woman aged 30 to 39 with COVID-19, enrolled during active disease. The CDR3 runs from the conserved cysteine through the conserved F or W. Clone size, where shown, is once, few, many, or a class for clones that have expanded.

v_gene,abundance,j_gene,CDR3aa
TRBV5-5,NA,TRBJ2-5,CASSLKLAGVQETQYF
TRBV7-6,NA,TRBJ1-6,CASSQQTGGSSPLHF
TRBV4-2,NA,TRBJ1-1,CASSQVEGQGAENTEAFF
TRBV3-1/TRBV3-2,NA,TRBJ2-3,CASSQAGTGSTDTQYF
TRBV7-2,NA,TRBJ2-5,CASSLARGGYQETQYF
TRBV20-1,NA,TRBJ1-1,CSASLRGTNEAFF
TRBV24-1,once,TRBJ2-3,CATSDLAGLDTQYF
TRBV19,once,TRBJ1-2,CASSISALNYGYTF
TRBV4-3,NA,TRBJ2-1,CASSQDRLLAGGNNEQFF
TRBV18,NA,TRBJ1-3,CASSPGGQAGNTIYF
TRBV5-1,NA,TRBJ2-5,CASAGGAGETQYF
TRBV5-4,once,TRBJ1-2,CASRDRDRGFGGYTF
TRBV2,NA,TRBJ1-5,CASSGSGTAPYSNQPQHF
TRBV5-5,NA,TRBJ1-2,CASSLREGGGNYGYTF
TRBV7-3,once,TRBJ2-6,CASSPTSIGANVLTF
TRBV27,NA,TRBJ2-7,CASSSLTSGSYEQYF
TRBV9,NA,TRBJ1-5,CASSGGGADQPQHF
TRBV24-1,NA,TRBJ1-5,CATSDPRQPNQPQHF
TRBV18,NA,TRBJ1-2,CASSRQGVPNYGYTF
TRBV3-1/TRBV3-2,NA,TRBJ1-2,CASSQATGNYGYTF
TRBV2,NA,TRBJ2-7,CASRGMRTHEQYF
TRBV5-4,few,TRBJ2-6,CASSSGQGGWGGANVLTF
TRBV6-2/TRBV6-3,NA,TRBJ1-2,CASSLNRDRDLLDYGYTF
TRBV29-1,NA,TRBJ2-4,CSVPWGDIQYF
TRBV28,NA,TRBJ1-1,CASISRGTEAFF
TRBV3-1/TRBV3-2,once,TRBJ2-1,CASNGGRGGSNEQFF
TRBV28,NA,TRBJ1-5,CASSGGQPQHF
TRBV9,NA,TRBJ2-2,CASSGSSGGAQTGELFF
TRBV30,NA,TRBJ2-5,CAWSQGQALEETQYF
TRBV4-1,NA,TRBJ2-3,CASSQPGHTQYF
TRBV6-6,NA,TRBJ1-1,CASKTGSLDTEAFF
TRBV4-1,NA,TRBJ1-1,CASSQDRGDSEAFF
TRBV2,NA,TRBJ2-3,CASSEMQGVGTDTQYF
TRBV11-3,NA,TRBJ1-1,CASSLRTSNTEAFF
TRBV6-2/TRBV6-3,NA,TRBJ1-1,CASSWRRDLNTEAFF
TRBV6-5,NA,TRBJ2-7,CASSRTGGGYEQYF
TRBV6-1,once,TRBJ2-1,CASSDPFLAGVLNEQFF
TRBV6-5,NA,TRBJ1-1,CASSYWFGRGLAEAFF
TRBV27,NA,TRBJ2-1,CASLGGTGGNEQFF
TRBV5-4,NA,TRBJ1-6,CASRSGGYNSPLHF
TRBV27,NA,TRBJ2-7,CASSAHSGQISYEQYF
TRBV5-1,NA,TRBJ1-1,CASSLTSSLRGRGLGNTEAFF
TRBV7-2,once,TRBJ2-7,CASSYGSSYEQYF
TRBV4-1,once,TRBJ1-2,CASSPRLSNYGYTF
TRBV2,NA,TRBJ2-1,CASSPIPYNEQFF
TRBV5-5,NA,TRBJ1-6,CASSPVPGQGVSPLHF
TRBV6-2/TRBV6-3,NA,TRBJ2-7,CASSASGTGNEQYF
TRBV7-8,NA,TRBJ1-2,CASSLSLSTGDYGYTF
TRBV15,NA,TRBJ1-1,CATSSRDSWAEAFF
TRBV7-9,NA,TRBJ2-7,CASSRGTGGTLGGLYEQYF
TRBV18,NA,TRBJ2-1,CASSLYGLAGEHNEQFF
TRBV7-9,NA,TRBJ2-6,CASSLLQGVSSGANVLTF
TRBV29-1,NA,TRBJ1-2,CSVDRDYGYTF